This TCR beta chain was obtained from a study of blood T cells in healthy people across ages. For the second PCR, which ran for about 6 to 11 cycles, a sample-barcoded 5' primer and a J-beta primer mix were used. TCRdb redid the calling of the 5' RACE reads with MiXCR, one entry per CDR3 protein. The sample has more than 750,000 distinct CDR3 sequences; 25% to 30% are singletons. The CDR3 is 14 amino acids. Trimming cost V 5 bases and J 5 bases; bases outside gene matches: 4. Germline lookup yields CDR1 SGHTA and CDR2 FQGNSA. These records were also assigned to another study, of T cells of mothers and their children.

This chain uses TRBV7-2 with TRBJ2-4; 9 nucleotides align to TRBD1. This clonotype was obtained from a middle-aged woman in good health. The sample taken for sequencing was blood. The CDR3 nucleotides are TGTGCCAGCAGCCTGGACAGGGGTCAAAACATTCAGTACTTC. Protein sequence: CASSLDRGQNIQYF.